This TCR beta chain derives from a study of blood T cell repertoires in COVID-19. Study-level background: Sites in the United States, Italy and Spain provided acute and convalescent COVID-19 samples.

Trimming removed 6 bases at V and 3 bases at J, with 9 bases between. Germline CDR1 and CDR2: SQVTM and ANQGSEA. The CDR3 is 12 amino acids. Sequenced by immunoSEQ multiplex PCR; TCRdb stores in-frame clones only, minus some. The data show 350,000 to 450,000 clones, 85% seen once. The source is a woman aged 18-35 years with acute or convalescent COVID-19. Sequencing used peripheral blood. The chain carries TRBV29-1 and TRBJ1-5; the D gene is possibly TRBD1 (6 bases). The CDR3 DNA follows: TGCAGCGTCGGACAGTCCAATCAGCCCCAGCATTTT. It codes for CSVGQSNQPQHF.